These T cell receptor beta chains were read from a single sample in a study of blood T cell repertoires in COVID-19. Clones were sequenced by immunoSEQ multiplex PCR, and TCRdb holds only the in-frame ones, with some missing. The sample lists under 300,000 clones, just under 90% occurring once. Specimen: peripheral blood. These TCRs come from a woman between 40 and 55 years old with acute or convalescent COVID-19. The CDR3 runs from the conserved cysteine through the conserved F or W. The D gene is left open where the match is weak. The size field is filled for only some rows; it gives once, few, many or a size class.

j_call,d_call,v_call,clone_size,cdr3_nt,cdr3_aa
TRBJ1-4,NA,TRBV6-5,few,TGTGCCAGCAGTTTAGAGACAGGACTGGGTGAAAAACTGTTTTTT,CASSLETGLGEKLFF
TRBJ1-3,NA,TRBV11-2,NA,TGTGCCAGCAGCTTAGGGGGGGGGATCTCTGGAAACACCATATATTTT,CASSLGGGISGNTIYF
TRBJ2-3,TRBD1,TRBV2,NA,TGTGCCAGCAGTGAGTTTAGGGACAGAACCACAGATACGCAGTATTTT,CASSEFRDRTTDTQYF
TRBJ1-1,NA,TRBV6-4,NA,TGTGCCAGCAGTTCCGGAGGGTTGAGGAACACTGAAGCTTTCTTT,CASSSGGLRNTEAFF
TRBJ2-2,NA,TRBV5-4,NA,TGTGCCAGCAGCTTGGCCGGACCGGGACAGAACACCGGGGAGCTGTTTTTT,CASSLAGPGQNTGELFF
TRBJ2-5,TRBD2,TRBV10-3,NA,TGTGCCATCAGTGAATCTAGCGGGGGGCGGGGAGAGACCCAGTACTTC,CAISESSGGRGETQYF
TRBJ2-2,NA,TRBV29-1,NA,TGCAGCGTTGAGGGGGGTGACCACGGGGAGCTGTTTTTT,CSVEGGDHGELFF
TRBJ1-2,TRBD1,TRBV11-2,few,TGTGCCAGCAGCTTAGGGACAGGGACCAACTATGGCTACACCTTC,CASSLGTGTNYGYTF
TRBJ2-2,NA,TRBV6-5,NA,TGTGCCAGCAGTCCCTATCGAACGGGCACCGGGGAGCTGTTTTTT,CASSPYRTGTGELFF
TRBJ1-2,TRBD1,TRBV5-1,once,TGCGCCAGCAGACCCGGACAGGGAGCCGGCTACACCTTC,CASRPGQGAGYTF
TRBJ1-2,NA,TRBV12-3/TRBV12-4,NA,TGTGCCAGCAGCACCAACTGTGGCTACACCTTC,CASSTNCGYTF
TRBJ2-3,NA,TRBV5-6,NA,TGTGCCAGCAGCTCCCTCAGGGTGTCAGATACGCAGTATTTT,CASSSLRVSDTQYF
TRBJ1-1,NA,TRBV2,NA,TGTGCCAGCAGTGAAGCTCGGGGGGGGAGTAAGGGCACTGAAGCTTTCTTT,CASSEARGGSKGTEAFF
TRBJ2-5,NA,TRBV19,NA,TGTGCCAGTAGTATACCGTCCATGGCAACGACCCAGTACTTC,CASSIPSMATTQYF
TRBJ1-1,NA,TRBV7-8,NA,TGTGCCAGCAGCGAAAGCTTTGGGGGGATTGAAGCTTTCTTT,CASSESFGGIEAFF
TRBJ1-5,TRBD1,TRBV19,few,TGTGCCAGTAGTACTCCCTCCGGGACAGTCTATAGCAATCAGCCCCAGCATTTT,CASSTPSGTVYSNQPQHF
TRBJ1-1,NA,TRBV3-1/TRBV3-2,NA,TGTGCCAGCAGCCAAAGGATACAGGGATTTACTGAAGCTTTCTTT,CASSQRIQGFTEAFF
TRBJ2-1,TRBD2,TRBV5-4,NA,TGTGCCAGCAGCTTGAGGCGGGGGGGCCCGACCGATGAGCAGTTCTTC,CASSLRRGGPTDEQFF
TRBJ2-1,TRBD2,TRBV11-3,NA,TGTGCCAGCAGCGCGACTAGCGGGGCCTACAATGAGCAGTTCTTC,CASSATSGAYNEQFF
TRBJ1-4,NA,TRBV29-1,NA,TGCAGCGCCGTCGGGGAAAAACTGTTTTTT,CSAVGEKLFF
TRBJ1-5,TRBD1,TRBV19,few,TGTGCCAGTAGTATGGGTCCGGGACAGGGGTTGCAGCCCCAGCATTTT,CASSMGPGQGLQPQHF
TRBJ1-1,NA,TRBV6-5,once,TGTGCCAGCAGTTACTCCTCGGGGTCCGGAGGCACTGAAGCTTTCTTT,CASSYSSGSGGTEAFF
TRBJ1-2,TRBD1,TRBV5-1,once,TGCGCCAGCAGCTTGATAACAGGGGGCGGCTATGGCTACACCTTC,CASSLITGGGYGYTF
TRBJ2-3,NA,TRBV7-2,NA,TGTGCCAGCAGCTTCCCCTTCGGACTGCAAAGCACAGATACGCAGTATTTT,CASSFPFGLQSTDTQYF